A single sample gave rise to the 20 T cell receptor beta chains below, sequenced in a study of CD8+CD57+ T cells in acquired aplastic anemia listed by TCRdb under 2018. Sequenced using an Illumina HiSeq 2000. Genomic DNA was used as template for profiling of TCR beta VDJ combinations and CDR3 sequences. Using fastp trimming at Q25 and MiXCR clonotype assembly, TCRdb reanalyzed the public sequencing data and kept in-frame beta chains. A single entry per CDR3 protein holds the most common genes and DNA from its merged rows. Counted in this sample were more than 250,000 distinct CDR3 sequences; about 56% of them appeared once. Roughly 8% of the sample belongs to the ten largest clones. Material: sorted CD4+, CD8+, or CD8+CD57+ T cells (not recorded which) from PBMCs. These receptors all come from a human donor with severe aplastic anemia or a healthy control (not recorded which).

This chain joins TRBV2 and TRBJ2-7, with TRBD2 matching 10 bases. With 5 bases clipped from V and 4 bases from J, the junction kept 14 bases outside the gene matches. The CDR3 extends over 17 amino acids. Per germline, CDR1 SNHLY and CDR2 FYNNEI. The CDR3 sequence is CASSQQTVAGGGYEQYF. CDR3 in DNA: TGTGCCAGCAGTCAACAGACAGTAGCGGGAGGAGGGTACGAGCAGTACTTC.

The rearrangement uses TRBV7-6 and TRBJ1-1; D is ambiguous. The CDR3 consists of 12 residues. Trimming removed 5 bases from V and 6 bases from J, with 10 bases in between. In germline, CDR1 is SGHVS, CDR2 FNYEAQ. CDR3 protein: CASSAIGAEAFF. DNA of the CDR3: TGTGCCAGCAGCGCCATAGGAGCTGAAGCTTTCTTT.

This clonotype was counted ten times or more. Mismatch with germline at one junction end may stem from a read error. CDR3 in amino acids: CSARLAGKLSEAFF. CDR3 bases: TGCAGTGCCCGTCTGGCAGGGAAACTGTCTGAGGCTTTCTTT. The chain couples TRBV20-1 to TRBJ1-1, with D perhaps TRBD1 (5 bases). Germline assignment: CDR1 DFQATT and CDR2 SNEGSKA (reference sequence). The CDR3 is 14 residues long.

V usage is TRBV15 and J usage is TRBJ1-5; 9 nucleotides match TRBD1. The germline V gene encodes CDR1 LNHNV and CDR2 YYDKDF (reference sequence). CDR3 size: 16 residues. V shed 1 base, J shed 4 bases, and the junction held 5 bases outside the gene matches. This chain's CDR3 is CATSRGGGTGNQPQHF. The CDR3 coding sequence is TGTGCCACCAGCAGAGGTGGAGGGACAGGGAATCAGCCCCAGCATTTT. Full variable domain (missing parts from reference TRBV15 and TRBJ1-5): DAMVIQNPRYQVTQFGKPVTLSCSQTLNHNVMYWYQQKSSQAPKLLFHYYDKDFNNEADTPDNFQSRRPNTSFCFLDIRSPGLGDTAMYLCATSRGGGTGNQPQHFGDGTRLSIL.

The table lists this clonotype with many counts. The rearrangement links TRBV3-1 to TRBJ2-7; no firm D call. V dropped 5 bases and J dropped 0 bases, with 14 bases sitting between them. The CDR3 extends over 15 amino acids. Germline CDR1 reads LGHDT; CDR2 reads YNNKEL (reference sequence). CDR3 in DNA: TGTGCCAGCAGCACTCTACCGGTCGCCTCCTACGAGCAGTACTTC. This codes for CASSTLPVASYEQYF.

The table lists this clonotype with many counts. This chain joins TRBV7-9 and TRBJ2-1, with TRBD2 matching 14 bases. V was clipped by 1 base and J by 3 bases; unmatched bases: 2. This CDR3 region has 17 residues. CDR1 and CDR2 (germline): SEHNR, FQNEAQ (reference sequence). The DNA for the CDR3 is TGTGCCAGCAGCTTAGGGGGACTAGCGGGGGTCTACAATGAGCAGTTCTTC. Protein sequence: CASSLGGLAGVYNEQFF.

This clonotype was detected ten times or more. This chain joins TRBV20-1 and TRBJ1-2; maybe TRBD1 (6 bases). V lost 3 bases to trimming and J lost 6 bases, with 14 bases between them. CDR1 and CDR2 from the germline V gene are DFQATT and SNEGSKA (reference sequence). This CDR3 spans 13 amino acids. The CDR3 region has the DNA TGCAGTGCTAGCGGAGGGGGTTCCGATGGCTACACCTTC. It translates to CSASGGGSDGYTF.

This clonotype occurred many times. The V and J genes are TRBV4-1 and TRBJ1-1; D gene unclear. Germline assignment: CDR1 MGHRA and CDR2 YSYEKL. V lost 0 bases, J lost 1 base, and 12 bases lay in between. The CDR3 consists of 16 residues. The CDR3 sequence: CASSQEATRANTEAFF. The CDR3, as DNA: TGCGCCAGCAGCCAAGAAGCCACAAGGGCGAACACTGAAGCTTTCTTT.

The J gene is TRBJ2-2, the V gene TRBV7-2, with a possible D match to TRBD2 (6 bases). The CDR3 contains 15 residues. CDR1 SGHTA and CDR2 FQGNSA come from the germline V gene. The V end lost 4 bases, the J end lost 5 bases, and 14 bases lay between the germline ends. The CDR3 sequence is CASSSLSGVTGELFF. The CDR3 DNA is TGTGCCAGCAGCTCCCTTTCGGGAGTTACCGGGGAGCTGTTTTTT.

The J gene is TRBJ1-1, the V gene TRBV18; D remains ambiguous. The CDR3 has 14 residues. V was shortened by 3 bases and J by 0 bases, with 8 bases between the two germline ends. CDR1 and CDR2 (germline): KGHSH, LQKENI. CDR3 in DNA: TGTGCCAGCTCACCGGCTACAGTGAACACTGAAGCTTTCTTT. It specifies CASSPATVNTEAFF.

This clonotype occurred a few times. The chain has TRBV15 and TRBJ2-5; TRBD2 agrees at 10 bases. The CDR3 sequence is 16 residues long. V shed 3 bases, J shed 5 bases, and the junction held 9 bases outside the gene matches. The V gene's germline CDR1 is LNHNV and CDR2 YYDKDF (reference sequence). DNA for the CDR3: TGTGCCACCAGCAGCGCCACTAGCGGGACGGGGGAGACCCAGTACTTC. This codes for CATSSATSGTGETQYF.

V and J are TRBV4-1 and TRBJ1-2; perhaps TRBD1 as D (5 bases). Trimming took 1 base from V and 3 from J, leaving 12 bases between them. This CDR3 has 15 amino acids. Germline values: CDR1 MGHRA, CDR2 YSYEKL. The CDR3 protein is CASSQGGQGHYGYTF. CDR3 nucleotides: TGCGCCAGCAGCCAAGGTGGTCAGGGTCACTATGGCTACACCTTC.

This chain connects TRBV9 to TRBJ2-7; 8 bases are shared with TRBD1. V gave up 3 bases and J gave up 0 bases; unmatched junction bases: 8. The length of the CDR3 is 16 residues. Per the germline V gene, CDR1 is SGDLS and CDR2 is YYNGEE. This chain's CDR3 is CASSAGTGTGSYEQYF. The CDR3 region has the DNA TGTGCCAGCAGCGCTGGAACCGGGACAGGCTCCTACGAGCAGTACTTC.

V is TRBV9 and J is TRBJ2-3; D is unclear. V was shortened by 4 bases and J by 0 bases, with 9 bases between the two germline ends. Germline assignment: CDR1 SGDLS and CDR2 YYNGEE. The CDR3 totals 14 residues. The CDR3, as DNA: TGTGCCAGCAGCAAACAGACTAGCACAGATACGCAGTATTTT. As protein: CASSKQTSTDTQYF.

The chain recombines TRBV9 with TRBJ1-6, with unresolved D. CDR1 SGDLS and CDR2 YYNGEE come from the germline V gene. The CDR3 consists of 16 residues. Trimming shortened V by 4 bases and J by 1 base, and 12 bases separated the two germline ends. In nucleotides, the CDR3 is TGTGCCAGCAGCCTCCGAGACAAGTCCTATAATTCACCCCTCCACTTT. Its translation is CASSLRDKSYNSPLHF.

In this sample, this clonotype turned up once. The chain couples TRBV10-1 to TRBJ2-5; no reliable D call. V was clipped by 2 bases and J by 0 bases, with 10 bases between them. The CDR3 has 15 residues. Germline CDR1 and CDR2: WNHNN and SYGVQD (reference sequence). Here the CDR3 DNA reads TGCGCCAGCAGTGAGAGGGTAGGGTACCAAGAGACCCAGTACTTC. The encoded protein is CASSERVGYQETQYF.

This clonotype has a handful of counts. This sequence joins TRBV5-5 and TRBJ1-3, with D possibly being TRBD1 (5 bases). Per germline, CDR1 SGHKS and CDR2 YYEKEE (reference sequence). The V end was cut by 6 bases, the J end by 7 bases, with 17 bases between. This CDR3 spans 14 amino acids. The CDR3 reads CASTSWGSTNTIYF. The CDR3 DNA reads TGTGCCAGCACCTCATGGGGGTCTACCAACACCATATATTTT.

This chain uses TRBV11-2 with TRBJ2-3; unclear D gene. CDR3 length: 15 residues. CDR1 and CDR2 from the germline V gene are SGHAT and FQNNGV. Trimming took off 5 bases at V and 11 bases at J, with 23 bases between the two ends. CDR3 region: CASSLALGNHNEQYF. The CDR3 DNA reads TGTGCCAGCAGCCTCGCCCTAGGGAACCACAATGAGCAGTATTTT.

The rearrangement uses TRBV25-1 and TRBJ1-2; D perhaps matches TRBD1 (5 bases). Trimming removed 2 bases from V and 8 bases from J, with 24 bases in between. This CDR3 contains 17 residues. Germline CDR1 MGHDK, CDR2 SYGVNS. The CDR3: CASSEPTEDIGGGGYTF. In nucleotides, the CDR3 is TGTGCCAGCAGTGAACCGACCGAGGACATAGGAGGTGGAGGCTACACCTTC.

Notes on this clonotype: With a much larger clone just one base away, this may be a read error. The J gene is TRBJ2-6, the V gene TRBV6-5; TRBD1 matches at 9 bases. Germline V gene sequence: CDR1 MNHEY, CDR2 SVGAGI. This CDR3 contains 16 residues. The CDR3 DNA follows: TGTACCAGCACTAGACAGGGGGGCTCTGGGGCCAACGTCCTGACTTTC. This encodes CTSTRQGGSGANVLTF.